The 9 T cell receptor beta chains given below trace back to one sample, sequenced in a study of blood T cell repertoires in COVID-19. Some clones are missing from TCRdb's copy, which holds only in-frame ones; the method was immunoSEQ multiplex PCR. The sample gives approximately 270,000 clones, 80% to 90% of which show up once; about 1.3% is in the top ten. Sequencing was performed on peripheral blood. The receptor set was obtained from an elderly man with acute or convalescent COVID-19.

CDR3 in DNA: TGTGCCAGCAGTTTATATTACAGGCACACTGAAGCTTTCTTT. Its translation: CASSLYYRHTEAFF. The chain links TRBV27 to TRBJ1-1; tentatively, D is TRBD1 (5 bases). This CDR3 has 14 amino acids. The V gene lost 1 base and the J gene lost 3 bases, with 9 bases spanning the gap. CDR1 is MNHEY, CDR2 SMNVEV, per germline (reference sequence).

The chain combines TRBV9 with TRBJ2-7, with 9 bases matching TRBD1. The CDR3 has 14 residues. Germline CDR1 reads SGDLS; CDR2 reads YYNGEE. V dropped 2 bases and J dropped 3; count of bases not matched to a gene: 3. The DNA of the CDR3 is TGTGCCAGCAGCGTCGGACAGGGGAACTACGAGCAGTACTTC. It translates to CASSVGQGNYEQYF.

The V gene is TRBV6-5, the J gene TRBJ1-2, with a tentative D call TRBD1 (5 bases). This CDR3 has 11 amino acids. Trimming cost V 10 bases and J 8 bases, with 14 bases left between them. The V gene's germline CDR1 is MNHEY and CDR2 SVGAGI. CDR3 sequence reads: CATQGGRGYTF. CDR3 in DNA: TGTGCCACCCAGGGTGGCCGGGGCTACACCTTC.

The chain is built from TRBV5-4 and TRBJ1-6, with TRBD1 as a possible D gene (5 bases). Germline V lookup: CDR1 SGHNT, CDR2 YYREEE (reference sequence). The CDR3 is 15 residues long. Trimming stripped 1 base from V and 0 bases from J, with 5 bases between. For the CDR3, the DNA is TGTGCCAGCAGCTTGCAGGGCTCCTATAATTCACCCCTCCACTTT. It specifies CASSLQGSYNSPLHF.

The genes are TRBV25-1 and TRBJ1-4; no firm D call. V was cut by 3 bases and J by 3 bases, with 11 bases left in between. The CDR3 spans 15 residues. Per the germline V gene, CDR1 is MGHDK and CDR2 is SYGVNS. CDR3 sequence reads: CASSDRGVPNEKLFF. The CDR3 DNA reads as TGTGCCAGCAGTGACCGGGGAGTACCTAATGAAAAACTGTTTTTT.

The chain joins TRBV18 to TRBJ1-1, with TRBD1 matching over 8 bases. This CDR3 contains 14 residues. Per germline, CDR1 KGHSH and CDR2 LQKENI. V gave up 8 bases and J gave up 1 base; unmatched junction bases: 6. CDR3 DNA: TGTGCCAGCGCAGGGGGCAGGAAGAACACTGAAGCTTTCTTT. Its protein product is CASAGGRKNTEAFF.

The CDR3 spells CASSFSGGSSQPQHF. The CDR3 DNA follows: TGTGCCAGCAGTTTCTCAGGGGGCTCCTCTCAGCCCCAGCATTTT. This sequence joins TRBV28 and TRBJ1-5; TRBD1 agrees at 8 bases. CDR1 and CDR2 (germline): MDHEN, SYDVKM. The CDR3 has 15 residues. Trimming took 3 bases from V and 6 from J; bases not matched to a gene: 7. The full variable domain, in which reference TRBV28 and TRBJ1-5 provide the parts outside the CDR3, is DVKVTQSSRYLVKRTGEKVFLECVQDMDHENMFWYRQDPGLGLRLIYFSYDVKMKEKGDIPEGYSVSREKKERFSLILESASTNQTSMYLCASSFSGGSSQPQHFGDGTRLSIL.

The table lists this clone with a count of one. The chain links TRBV5-5 to TRBJ1-2, with D possibly matching TRBD1 (5 bases). The CDR3 contains 13 residues. CDR1 and CDR2 from the germline V gene are SGHKS and YYEKEE (reference sequence). V lost 2 bases and J 2 bases, leaving 7 bases between the germline ends. The chain's CDR3 is CASSLQVNYGYTF. As DNA, the CDR3 is TGTGCCAGCAGCTTACAGGTGAACTATGGCTACACCTTC.

The chain couples TRBV4-3 to TRBJ2-7; D might be TRBD2 (5 bases). The CDR3 has 15 residues. V dropped 7 bases and J dropped 4 bases, with 20 bases sitting between them. Germline-derived CDR1 and CDR2 are LGHNA and YSLEER. The CDR3 sequence is CASKKGQAGLYEQYF. The CDR3 coding sequence is TGCGCCAGCAAAAAAGGGCAGGCGGGCCTATACGAGCAGTACTTC.